These T cell receptor beta chains were read from a single sample in a study of T-cell reconstitution after alpha-beta-depleted transplantation in children. Using its own MiXCR run on the PCR reads, TCRdb lists one record per CDR3 protein. The sample yields about 540,000 distinct CDR3 sequences, about 16% seen once. Sample: PBMCs from the stem cell graft donor, taken from the stem cell graft. Receptors originate from a human donor who donated a stem cell graft to a child with acute lymphoblastic leukemia. The CDR3 runs from the conserved cysteine through the conserved F or W. A D gene is named only where the DNA matches it firmly. Rows may omit the clone size; those that give it use once, few, many or a size class.

v_call	d_call	clone_size	j_call	cdr3_aa	cdr3_nt
TRBV5-1	.	few	TRBJ2-5	CASSLSPGGVGETQYF	TGCGCCAGCAGCTTGAGTCCGGGGGGCGTAGGAGAGACCCAGTACTTC
TRBV12-3/TRBV12-4	.	.	TRBJ2-3	CASSDHSLGSFTDTQYF	TGTGCCAGCAGTGACCACAGCCTGGGTTCCTTCACAGATACGCAGTATTTT
TRBV5-1	TRBD1	few	TRBJ2-7	CASSLQGDGEQYF	TGCGCCAGCAGCTTGCAGGGGGACGGCGAGCAGTACTTC
TRBV7-3	.	.	TRBJ2-3	CASSLTVAGPDTQYF	TGTGCCAGCAGCTTAACGGTGGCCGGGCCAGATACGCAGTATTTT
TRBV24-1	TRBD2	few	TRBJ2-2	CATSDRASGERGTGELFF	TGTGCCACCAGTGATCGAGCTAGCGGGGAAAGGGGAACCGGGGAGCTGTTTTTT
TRBV12-3/TRBV12-4	TRBD2	few	TRBJ2-2	CASRGERGITGELFF	TGTGCCAGCCGGGGGGAGCGGGGAATCACCGGGGAGCTGTTTTTT
TRBV7-9	.	.	TRBJ2-1	CASSSTSRAYNEQFF	TGTGCCAGCAGCTCCACCAGCAGAGCCTACAATGAGCAGTTCTTC
TRBV12-3/TRBV12-4	TRBD1	few	TRBJ1-3	CASTFEGARYTIYF	TGTGCCAGCACCTTTGAGGGGGCGAGGTACACCATATATTTT
TRBV5-6	.	.	TRBJ2-1	CASSFFTDNEQFF	TGTGCCAGCAGCTTTTTCACGGACAATGAGCAGTTCTTC
TRBV5-1	.	few	TRBJ1-4	CASKEAGTTNEKLFF	TGCGCCAGCAAGGAGGCCGGGACAACTAATGAAAAACTGTTTTTT
TRBV4-1	.	few	TRBJ2-7	CASSQDLRDSYEQYF	TGCGCCAGCAGCCAAGACTTGCGGGACTCCTACGAGCAGTACTTC
TRBV12-3/TRBV12-4	.	few	TRBJ1-2	CASSFRQFRPNYGYTF	TGTGCCAGCAGTTTTCGACAGTTCCGACCCAACTATGGCTACACCTTC
TRBV7-8	.	once	TRBJ2-7	CASSLEAPLRPEQYF	TGTGCCAGCAGCTTAGAAGCGCCCCTACGGCCTGAGCAGTACTTC
TRBV6-1	.	.	TRBJ2-1	CASSSLRSFF	TGTGCCAGCTCTTCGTTAAGGTCCTTCTTC
TRBV3-1	TRBD1	.	TRBJ2-1	CASSQRLADRGYGNEQFF	TGTGCCAGCAGCCAAAGACTGGCAGACAGGGGTTACGGCAATGAGCAGTTCTTC
TRBV6-5	TRBD1	.	TRBJ1-3	CASSYQGAPGDTIYF	TGTGCCAGCAGTTACCAGGGGGCGCCCGGAGACACCATATATTTT
TRBV7-3	.	.	TRBJ2-1	CASSWDLGGNEQFF	TGTGCCAGCAGTTGGGACCTCGGCGGGAATGAGCAGTTCTTC
TRBV27	.	few	TRBJ2-7	CASSLRNEQYF	TGTGCCAGCAGTTTAAGGAACGAGCAGTACTTC
TRBV5-1	TRBD2	.	TRBJ2-1	CASTLAGSSYNEQFF	TGCGCCAGCACCTTAGCGGGGAGCTCCTACAATGAGCAGTTCTTC
TRBV7-3	.	few	TRBJ2-1	CASSSSQGVSYNEQFF	TGTGCCAGCAGCTCCTCCCAGGGAGTCTCCTACAATGAGCAGTTCTTC
TRBV5-1	.	.	TRBJ1-1	CASSLARGGLNTEAFF	TGCGCCAGCAGCTTGGCCCGGGGGGGATTGAACACTGAAGCTTTCTTT
TRBV7-2	.	many	TRBJ2-5	CASSLGQSQETQYF	TGTGCCAGCAGCTTAGGACAGTCACAAGAGACCCAGTACTTC